Below are 28 T cell receptor beta chains sequenced from a single sample in a study of T cells after yellow fever vaccination. Using its own MiXCR run on the 5' RACE reads, TCRdb lists one record per CDR3 protein. Of 320,000 or so distinct CDR3 sequences in the sample, approximately 8% were seen once. The sample in question was PBMCs, obtained around 45 days after the first yellow fever vaccination. These receptors were taken from a man aged 18 to 30 who received the YFV17D yellow fever vaccine.

This clonotype was seen repeatedly, ten times or more. This chain's CDR3 is CATSRGLAGGPNEQFF. CDR3 bases: TGTGCCACCAGCAGGGGACTAGCGGGGGGACCTAATGAGCAGTTCTTC. The chain employs TRBV15 and TRBJ2-1; TRBD2 matches 15 bases. Trimming removed 3 bases from V and 7 bases from J; junction bases left unmatched: 4. CDR1 is LNHNV, CDR2 YYDKDF, per germline (reference sequence). The CDR3 has 16 amino acids. The entire variable domain, with the rest obtained from reference TRBV15 and TRBJ2-1, is as follows: DAMVIQNPRYQVTQFGKPVTLSCSQTLNHNVMYWYQQKSSQAPKLLFHYYDKDFNNEADTPDNFQSRRPNTSFCFLDIRSPGLGDTAMYLCATSRGLAGGPNEQFFGPGTRLTVL.

This clonotype has more than one count but fewer than ten. The chain carries TRBV7-2 and TRBJ2-7; TRBD1 matches 8 bases. Looked up from germline, CDR1 is SGHTA and CDR2 is FQGNSA. This CDR3 contains 14 residues. Losses at the gene ends were 5 bases for V and 5 bases for J; bases not matched to a gene: 8. CDR3 in DNA: TGTGCCAGCAGCCCGTTGGACAGGGCCCACGAGCAGTACTTC. Translated: CASSPLDRAHEQYF. The variable domain in full, completed from reference TRBV7-2 and TRBJ2-7, reads GAGVSQSPSNKVTEKGKDVELRCDPISGHTALYWYRQSLGQGLEFLIYFQGNSAPDKSGLPSDRFSAERTGGSVSTLTIQRTQQEDSAVYLCASSPLDRAHEQYFGPGTRLTVT.

The table lists this clonotype with a few counts. V usage is TRBV6-5 and J usage is TRBJ1-2, with D perhaps TRBD1 (5 bases). Germline V lookup: CDR1 MNHEY, CDR2 SVGAGI. Trimming left V 2 bases short and J 4 bases short, with 17 bases between. The CDR3 runs to 16 residues. The DNA for the CDR3 is TGTGCCAGCAGTTACGCCCTCCCCGGGACCCCCTATGGCTACACCTTC. This translates into CASSYALPGTPYGYTF.

This chain connects TRBV6-2 or TRBV6-3 to TRBJ1-1, with D tentatively TRBD1 (6 bases). V was clipped by 7 bases and J by 5 bases, with 17 bases between them. The CDR3 runs to 14 residues. CDR1 is MNHEY, CDR2 SVGEGT, per germline. The CDR3 loop reads CASNPTGMGTEAFF. The CDR3, as DNA: TGTGCCAGCAATCCGACAGGCATGGGGACTGAAGCTTTCTTT.

The gene calls are TRBV6-1 and TRBJ1-2, with TRBD1 matching over 7 bases. CDR1 and CDR2 (germline): MNHNS, SASEGT. The CDR3 has 14 residues. V shed 5 bases and J 6 bases; nucleotides not matched to a gene: 9. The CDR3 DNA follows: TGTGCCAGCAGTCGACAGGGCCGGGGGGATGGCTACACCTTC. Residues: CASSRQGRGDGYTF.

This clonotype appeared many times. The chain uses TRBV12-3 or TRBV12-4 and TRBJ2-7, with D possibly being TRBD1 or TRBD2 (5 bases each). CDR3 length equals 12 residues. Trimming took off 3 bases at V and 6 bases at J, with 9 bases between the two ends. The DNA of the CDR3 is TGTGCCAGCAGTTTTTTCGGGACCGAGCAGTACTTC. This sequence encodes CASSFFGTEQYF.

A few counts support this clonotype. CDR3 in amino acids: CASSLAGGTGGINEQFF. In DNA, the CDR3 is TGTGCCAGCAGCTTAGCGGGGGGGACAGGGGGCATAAATGAGCAGTTCTTC. The chain has TRBV7-2 and TRBJ2-1; 12 positions match TRBD1. Germline V gene lookup returns CDR1 SGHTA and CDR2 FQGNSA. V lost 0 bases and J lost 7; bases outside the gene matches: 7. CDR3 length equals 17 residues.

The J gene is TRBJ1-1, the V gene TRBV4-3, with D hard to call. Germline V gives CDR1 LGHNA, CDR2 YSLEER. V was clipped by 6 bases and J by 4 bases, with 12 bases between them. The CDR3 length is 13 residues. The CDR3 DNA follows: TGCGCCAGCAGTCGTGGGGAGGGCACTGAAGCTTTCTTT. This gives the protein CASSRGEGTEAFF.

The genes are TRBV19 and TRBJ2-2; 8 bases match TRBD1. Germline V gene lookup returns CDR1 LNHDA and CDR2 SQIVND (reference sequence). The CDR3 runs 14 residues. J was trimmed by 5 bases and V by 9 bases; bases with no gene match: 8. In DNA form, the CDR3 reads TGTGCCAGCCTAAGCCGGACAGGGACCGGGGAGCTGTTTTTT. Its protein product is CASLSRTGTGELFF.

The sample holds a few counts of this clonotype. The chain couples TRBV18 to TRBJ1-1; D possibly corresponds to TRBD1 (5 bases). This CDR3 has 13 residues. Trimming cost V 11 bases and J 10 bases, with 23 bases left between them. CDR1 KGHSH and CDR2 LQKENI come from the germline V gene. As DNA, the CDR3 is TGTGCCGCTGAGGGCAGGGCCGCCGACGGAGCTTTCTTT. This gives the protein CAAEGRAADGAFF.

This clonotype was counted between two and nine times. V is TRBV11-2 and J is TRBJ2-2, with D unresolved. Germline V gene lookup returns CDR1 SGHAT and CDR2 FQNNGV. The V gene lost 4 bases and the J gene lost 1 base, with 7 bases spanning the gap. There are 14 residues in the CDR3. The CDR3 here is CASSWAQNTGELFF. The DNA of the CDR3 is TGTGCCAGCAGCTGGGCACAGAACACCGGGGAGCTGTTTTTT.

There are a few counts of this clonotype. The chain couples TRBV9 to TRBJ1-2; a possible D gene is TRBD1 (5 bases). The CDR3 is made up of 15 amino acids. Trimming removed 4 bases at V and 2 bases at J, with 15 bases between. Germline V gene lookup returns CDR1 SGDLS and CDR2 YYNGEE. The DNA of the CDR3 is TGTGCCAGCAGCCCGGGGGAAGGAACGAACTATGGCTACACCTTC. Encoded protein: CASSPGEGTNYGYTF.

This clonotype was observed at least ten times. The CDR3 DNA reads TGTGCCAGCGGGACAACGAACACCGGGGAGCTGTTTTTT. This gives the protein CASGTTNTGELFF. This sequence joins TRBV2 and TRBJ2-2, with D tentatively TRBD1 (6 bases). V was pared by 8 bases and J by 0 bases, with 7 bases between. Germline CDR1 reads SNHLY; CDR2 reads FYNNEI. The CDR3 is 13 amino acids.

This clonotype was observed a few times. The chain recombines TRBV4-2 with TRBJ1-6; no firm D call. The CDR3 spans 15 residues. Trimming removed 0 bases at V and 2 bases at J, with 5 bases between. Looked up from germline, CDR1 is LGHNA and CDR2 is YNFKEQ. This CDR3 reads CASSQDPPYNSPLHF. In DNA form, the CDR3 reads TGTGCCAGCAGCCAAGATCCACCCTATAATTCACCCCTCCACTTT.

This chain joins TRBV20-1 and TRBJ1-1, with D possibly matching TRBD1 (6 bases). Germline V lookup: CDR1 DFQATT, CDR2 SNEGSKA (reference sequence). The CDR3 consists of 12 residues. V lost 6 bases and J lost 7, with 15 bases in between. In DNA form, the CDR3 reads TGCAGTGCGAGTGACAGGTATCTTGAAGCTTTCTTT. Protein product: CSASDRYLEAFF.

The chain employs TRBV4-1 and TRBJ2-2; weak D call: TRBD2 (5 bases). The CDR3 length is 14 residues. Germline V lookup: CDR1 MGHRA, CDR2 YSYEKL. Deletions cut 1 base from V and 7 bases from J, with 10 bases between. Here the CDR3 reads CASSQGLAGGELFF. The CDR3 nucleotides are TGCGCCAGCAGCCAAGGGCTAGCTGGCGGGGAGCTGTTTTTT.

This clonotype was observed many times. The chain recombines TRBV4-3 with TRBJ2-4; D is tentatively TRBD1 or TRBD2 (5 bases each). V lost 5 bases and J lost 3, with 8 bases in between. The CDR3 length is 13 residues. CDR1 and CDR2 (germline): LGHNA, YSLEER. CDR3: CASSRDVKNIQYF. The CDR3 coding sequence is TGCGCCAGCAGCAGGGACGTCAAAAACATTCAGTACTTC.

This clonotype appeared many times. V usage is TRBV7-9 and J usage is TRBJ2-4; 7 bases fit TRBD2. There are 17 residues in the CDR3. V was pared by 5 bases and J by 0 bases, with 10 bases of the junction left unmatched. CDR1 and CDR2 from the germline V gene are SEHNR and FQNEAQ (reference sequence). The CDR3 sequence is CASSPRDAGEAKNIQYF. CDR3 in DNA: TGTGCCAGCAGCCCCAGGGATGCGGGGGAAGCCAAAAACATTCAGTACTTC.

The chain joins TRBV29-1 to TRBJ1-3; D gene unclear. Germline V lookup: CDR1 SQVTM, CDR2 ANQGSEA. CDR3 length equals 14 residues. V was pared by 5 bases and J by 0 bases, with 11 bases between. CDR3 DNA sequence: TGCAGCGTTTTCCCCGAGAACTCTGGAAACACCATATATTTT. Protein: CSVFPENSGNTIYF. The whole variable domain, filled in from reference TRBV29-1 and TRBJ1-3, reads SAVISQKPSRDICQRGTSLTIQCQVDSQVTMMFWYRQQPGQSLTLIATANQGSEATYESGFVIDKFPISRPNLTFSTLTVSNMSPEDSSIYLCSVFPENSGNTIYFGEGSWLTVV.

This clonotype has just a few counts. The chain links TRBV15 to TRBJ2-3; D perhaps matches TRBD2 (5 bases). The length of the CDR3 is 12 residues. The V and J ends lost 5 bases and 4 bases respectively, with 7 bases between them. Germline CDR1 is LNHNV and CDR2 is YYDKDF (reference sequence). The CDR3, as DNA: TGTGCCACCAGCCGAGGGTCAGATACGCAGTATTTT. Protein sequence: CATSRGSDTQYF.

This chain uses TRBV12-5 with TRBJ1-1; TRBD1 matches 8 bases. The CDR3 sequence is 21 residues long. Trimming took 0 bases from V and 2 from J; bases not matched to a gene: 20. CDR1 and CDR2 (germline): LGHNT, FRNRAP. For the CDR3, the DNA is TGTGCTAGTGGTTTGGTAATTAGACAGGGGTTTCGGCCGGGGACCAACACTGAAGCTTTCTTT. Translating it yields CASGLVIRQGFRPGTNTEAFF.

This clonotype turned up a few times. CDR3 DNA: TGTGCCAGTAGAAGGTCCGGGGGCGCTAACACTGAAGCTTTCTTT. Translating it yields CASRRSGGANTEAFF. The V and J genes are TRBV19 and TRBJ1-1, with D perhaps matching TRBD1 (6 bases). Germline V gene lookup returns CDR1 LNHDA and CDR2 SQIVND (reference sequence). This CDR3 is built from 15 residues. The ends were cut back, 6 bases at V and 2 bases at J, with 16 bases in the middle.

The chain links TRBV5-1 to TRBJ1-3; no clear D gene. The length of the CDR3 is 14 residues. V gave up 0 bases and J gave up 2 bases, with 6 bases separating them. Germline V gives CDR1 SGHRS, CDR2 YFSETQ. CDR3 loop: CASSLGSPGNTIYF. The CDR3 bases are TGCGCCAGCAGCTTGGGAAGCCCTGGAAACACCATATATTTT.

In DNA, the CDR3 is TGTGCCAGCAGTCCATCGGGGGGTAGCCCTGGAAACACCATATATTTT. Translating gives CASSPSGGSPGNTIYF. The chain combines TRBV28 with TRBJ1-3, with a tentative D call TRBD1 (5 bases). Germline loops: CDR1 MDHEN, CDR2 SYDVKM. Trimming pared 5 bases from V and 2 bases from J, leaving 16 bases between. The CDR3 contains 16 residues.

Many counts were recorded for this clonotype. The chain couples TRBV7-2 to TRBJ2-1, with D perhaps TRBD1 (6 bases). The CDR3 consists of 14 residues. Trimming removed 4 bases at V and 4 bases at J, with 11 bases between. CDR1 is SGHTA, CDR2 FQGNSA, per germline. Here the CDR3 reads CASSSRDTYNEQFF. CDR3 DNA sequence: TGTGCCAGCAGCTCCCGGGACACATACAATGAGCAGTTCTTC. Complete variable domain (other parts from reference TRBV7-2 and TRBJ2-1): GAGVSQSPSNKVTEKGKDVELRCDPISGHTALYWYRQSLGQGLEFLIYFQGNSAPDKSGLPSDRFSAERTGGSVSTLTIQRTQQEDSAVYLCASSSRDTYNEQFFGPGTRLTVL.

The table lists this clonotype with a few counts. The chain joins TRBV20-1 to TRBJ2-7; D not certain. In germline, CDR1 is DFQATT, CDR2 SNEGSKA (reference sequence). With 4 bases removed from V and 2 bases from J, the gap between germline ends came to 15 bases. The CDR3 length is 14 residues. This CDR3 reads CSAKGNRVTYEQYF. The DNA of the CDR3 is TGCAGTGCTAAAGGGAATCGAGTAACCTACGAGCAGTACTTC.

This clonotype was picked up many times. The chain uses TRBV11-2 and TRBJ2-5; D could derive from TRBD1 or TRBD2 (5 bases each). The germline V gene encodes CDR1 SGHAT and CDR2 FQNNGV. The CDR3 has 13 amino acids. Trimming took 5 bases from V and 5 from J, leaving 12 bases between them. The CDR3 here is CASSPDRGETQYF. The CDR3 DNA follows: TGTGCCAGCAGCCCCGACAGAGGGGAGACCCAGTACTTC.

The sample holds a few counts of this clonotype. CDR3 loop: CASSRSYGTSNTGELFF. CDR3 sequence (DNA): TGTGCCAGCTCACGTTCTTACGGGACTAGCAACACCGGGGAGCTGTTTTTT. V and J are TRBV18 and TRBJ2-2, with 9 bases lining up with TRBD2. Germline V CDR1 and CDR2: KGHSH, LQKENI. The CDR3 runs to 17 residues. The V gene end was trimmed by 4 bases and the J gene end by 2 bases; junction bases not matched to a gene: 8.